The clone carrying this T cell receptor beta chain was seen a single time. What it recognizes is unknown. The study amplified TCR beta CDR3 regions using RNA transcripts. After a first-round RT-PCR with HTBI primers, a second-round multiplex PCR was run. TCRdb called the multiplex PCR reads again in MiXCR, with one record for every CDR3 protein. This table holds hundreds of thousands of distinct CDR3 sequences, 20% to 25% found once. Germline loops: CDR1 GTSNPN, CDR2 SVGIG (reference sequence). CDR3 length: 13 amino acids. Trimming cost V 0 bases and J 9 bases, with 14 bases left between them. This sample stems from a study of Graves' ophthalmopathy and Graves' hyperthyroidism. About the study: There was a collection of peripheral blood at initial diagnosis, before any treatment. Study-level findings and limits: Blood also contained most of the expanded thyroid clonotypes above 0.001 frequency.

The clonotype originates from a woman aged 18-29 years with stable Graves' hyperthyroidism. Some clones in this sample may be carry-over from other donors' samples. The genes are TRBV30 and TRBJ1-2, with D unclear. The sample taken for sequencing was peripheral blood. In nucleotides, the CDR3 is TGTGCCTGGAGTGTACGAGGCGTATGGTGCTACACCTTC. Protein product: CAWSVRGVWCYTF.